These T cell receptor beta chains were read from a single sample in a study of spatial heterogeneity in lung cancer. Via MiXCR, TCRdb re-called the 5' RACE reads, giving one row per CDR3 protein. In the table there are 50,000 to 60,000 distinct CDR3 sequences, 7.4% of which are singletons. Sequences were derived from PBMCs, sampled at follow-up. Receptors were obtained from a female donor with early-stage non-small cell lung cancer. CDR3s include the opening cysteine and the closing phenylalanine or tryptophan. Each record gives: clone size, D gene, V gene, J gene, CDR3 DNA, CDR3 protein. A D gene is named only where the DNA matches it firmly. Size values are once, few and many counts, or a class for expanded clones, and some rows have none.

many,NA,TRBV24-1,TRBJ2-7,TGTGCCACCAGTGACGCACAGGGACGCGAGCAGTACTTC,CATSDAQGREQYF
few,NA,TRBV19,TRBJ2-2,TGTGCCAGCAAGCCGGGACCTAACACCGGGGAGCTGTTTTTT,CASKPGPNTGELFF
NA,NA,TRBV5-4,TRBJ2-3,TGTGCCAGCAGTCCTACTCAGGGGAGTACAGATACGCAGTATTTT,CASSPTQGSTDTQYF
many,NA,TRBV28,TRBJ1-2,TGTGCCAGCAGTTTTAATAGAGGAGCTAACTATGGCTACACCTTC,CASSFNRGANYGYTF
few,NA,TRBV5-1,TRBJ1-1,TGCGCCAGCAGCTTGATTGTCGGGAAAGGCACTGAAGCTTTCTTT,CASSLIVGKGTEAFF
few,TRBD1,TRBV19,TRBJ2-6,TGTGCCAGTAGTAGAACCGGGACAGGGGGGACTGGGGCCAACGTCCTGACTTTC,CASSRTGTGGTGANVLTF
many,NA,TRBV7-2,TRBJ2-1,TGTGCCAGCAGCTTAGGGGTCGCTAGTGGCAATGAGCAGTTCTTC,CASSLGVASGNEQFF
NA,TRBD1,TRBV20-1,TRBJ2-3,TGCAGTGCTGGGACAGGGGGCCGGTCAGATACGCAGTATTTT,CSAGTGGRSDTQYF
many,NA,TRBV10-1,TRBJ1-1,TGCGCCAGCAGTGACTCCTCTACAGGGACAACTGAAGCTTTCTTT,CASSDSSTGTTEAFF
many,NA,TRBV12-3/TRBV12-4,TRBJ1-4,TGTGCCAGCAGCCGAGGACAGCTTAATGAAAAACTGTTTTTT,CASSRGQLNEKLFF
many,NA,TRBV28,TRBJ1-5,TGTGCCAGCAGTTCCCCAGCGGGTCAGCCCCAGCATTTT,CASSSPAGQPQHF
many,TRBD1,TRBV5-1,TRBJ1-2,TGCGCCAGCAGCTTTGGACAGGCTACAAAGAACTATGGCTACACCTTC,CASSFGQATKNYGYTF
many,NA,TRBV12-3/TRBV12-4,TRBJ2-3,TGTGCCAGCACGCTAGGGCTAGCCAAGACAGATACGCAGTATTTT,CASTLGLAKTDTQYF
many,NA,TRBV20-1,TRBJ2-3,TGCAGTGCTAGAGACCGGGGCAGAGCTAGCACAGATACGCAGTATTTT,CSARDRGRASTDTQYF
NA,TRBD2,TRBV6-6,TRBJ2-4,TGTGCCAGCCAGGGGTTAGCGGGGGGGAGCAGGGCCAAAAACATTCAGTACTTC,CASQGLAGGSRAKNIQYF
many,NA,TRBV3-1,TRBJ2-3,TGTGCCAGCAGCCAAGTAGGGTATACGCAGTATTTT,CASSQVGYTQYF
many,NA,TRBV7-2,TRBJ1-5,TGTGCCAGCAGTCGCGACTGGGATAGCAATCAGCCCCAGCATTTT,CASSRDWDSNQPQHF
few,NA,TRBV5-1,TRBJ1-2,TGCGCCAGCAGCTTGGTCGGGGAAGGGGTCGACACCTTC,CASSLVGEGVDTF
many,NA,TRBV20-1,TRBJ1-4,TGCAGTGCTAGAGTAATGAGACGAACTAATGAAAAACTGTTTTTT,CSARVMRRTNEKLFF
few,TRBD1,TRBV6-1,TRBJ1-5,TGTGCCACCTATCGACAGGGGCGGAATCAGCCCCAGCATTTT,CATYRQGRNQPQHF
many,NA,TRBV20-1,TRBJ2-4,TGCAGTGCTAGAGGGTTCGTAGGGACGGCGAAAAACATTCAGTACTTC,CSARGFVGTAKNIQYF
NA,TRBD1,TRBV3-1,TRBJ2-7,TGTGCCAGCAGCCCGACAGGGCGTGAGCAGTACTTC,CASSPTGREQYF
many,NA,TRBV29-1,TRBJ2-3,TGCAGCGTTGGGGCCAGGACTATCCGCACAGATACGCAGTATTTT,CSVGARTIRTDTQYF
many,TRBD2,TRBV20-1,TRBJ2-5,TGCAGTGCTAGAGATCGAAGACTAGCGGGGGGCCCGGAGACCCAGTACTTC,CSARDRRLAGGPETQYF
NA,TRBD1,TRBV20-1,TRBJ2-1,TGCAGTGCGATTGGGACAGGGGGCTTCTACAATGAGCAGTTCTTC,CSAIGTGGFYNEQFF
NA,NA,TRBV18,TRBJ2-1,TGTGCCAGCTCACCACGGAGGGGGTACAATGAGCAGTTCTTC,CASSPRRGYNEQFF
many,NA,TRBV20-1,TRBJ1-4,TGCAGTGCTAGAGATGCAGGGAGGGAAAAACTGTTTTTT,CSARDAGREKLFF